These 27 T cell receptor beta chains originate from one sample sequenced in a study of early T cells in non-severe SARS-CoV-2 infection (dated by TCRdb to the early 2020s). The library was generated by 5' RACE. Instrument used: NextSeq 500. The raw public reads went through TCRdb reprocessing: fastp at Q25, MiXCR clone calling, in-frame beta chains kept. One record per CDR3 amino acid sequence lists the most common genes and DNA. This sample has about 80,000 distinct CDR3 sequences in its table, and more than 9% of those were observed once. The ten largest clones take up approximately 4.8% of the sample. Specimen: whole blood. These receptors were taken from an adult who was a healthcare worker with PCR-confirmed SARS-CoV-2 infection or an uninfected control (not recorded which).

This clonotype has ten or more counts. The chain is built from TRBV28 and TRBJ2-7, with D possibly matching TRBD2 (6 bases). Trimming shortened V by 9 bases and J by 1 base, and 16 bases separated the two germline ends. Germline CDR1 MDHEN, CDR2 SYDVKM. CDR3 length: 14 residues. CDR3 loop: CASTREPRSYEQYF. CDR3 in DNA: TGTGCCAGTACCCGGGAGCCTCGGTCCTACGAGCAGTACTTC.

In its sample, this clonotype was seen a few times. V gene TRBV6-2 or TRBV6-3 combines with J gene TRBJ2-1, with 13 bases matching TRBD2. CDR3 size: 17 residues. Losses at the gene ends were 4 bases for V and 3 bases for J; bases not matched to a gene: 6. The germline gives CDR1 MNHEY, CDR2 SVGEGT. The CDR3 spells CASSFGTSGVSYNEQFF. The CDR3 nucleotides are TGTGCCAGCAGTTTCGGGACTAGCGGGGTAAGCTACAATGAGCAGTTCTTC.

This clonotype was counted at least ten times. J is TRBJ1-5 and V is TRBV28; 8 positions match TRBD1. This CDR3 has 15 residues. V lost 9 bases, J lost 1 base, and 8 bases stayed unmatched. Germline assignment: CDR1 MDHEN and CDR2 SYDVKM. Here the CDR3 DNA reads TGTGCCAGTGTGACAGGGGCAGGAAGCAATCAGCCCCAGCATTTT. Translated: CASVTGAGSNQPQHF.

This rearrangement joins TRBV30 to TRBJ2-5; D remains unclear. The CDR3 runs to 12 residues. Deletions cut 4 bases from V and 2 bases from J, with 8 bases between. Germline V gene data show CDR1 as GTSNPN and CDR2 as SVGIG (reference sequence). This CDR3 reads CAWNAQQETQYF. In DNA form, the CDR3 reads TGTGCCTGGAATGCACAGCAAGAGACCCAGTACTTC.

This clonotype occurred many times. The rearrangement uses TRBV13 and TRBJ2-6, with unresolved D. The CDR3 runs 14 residues. Germline CDR1 is PRHDT and CDR2 is FYEKMQ (reference sequence). V was pared by 6 bases and J by 0 bases, with 6 bases between. In DNA form, the CDR3 reads TGTGCCAGCAGGCGTTCCTCTGGGGCCAACGTCCTGACTTTC. Translation gives CASRRSSGANVLTF.

The chain is built from TRBV2 and TRBJ2-3; D gene unclear. The CDR3 contains 12 residues. Germline CDR1 and CDR2: SNHLY and FYNNEI. V lost 5 bases, J lost 8 bases, and 11 bases lay in between. CDR3: CASSSDRSTQYF. The CDR3 DNA sequence: TGTGCCAGCAGTTCAGACCGCTCTACGCAGTATTTT.

This clonotype was seen repeatedly, ten times or more. V usage is TRBV28 and J usage is TRBJ1-5, with 9 bases fitting TRBD1. The CDR3 totals 17 residues. The germline gives CDR1 MDHEN, CDR2 SYDVKM. J was trimmed by 1 base and V by 8 bases; bases with no gene match: 12. CDR3 nucleotide sequence: TGTGCCAGCTATCCGGGACAGGGAATTCTGAGCAATCAGCCCCAGCATTTT. This gives the protein CASYPGQGILSNQPQHF. Variable domain in full (rest from reference TRBV28 and TRBJ1-5): DVKVTQSSRYLVKRTGEKVFLECVQDMDHENMFWYRQDPGLGLRLIYFSYDVKMKEKGDIPEGYSVSREKKERFSLILESASTNQTSMYLCASYPGQGILSNQPQHFGDGTRLSIL.

The CDR3 is CASSLQGPNSPLHF. CDR3 nucleotide sequence: TGTGCCAGCAGCCTACAGGGACCTAATTCACCCCTCCACTTT. The gene calls are TRBV9 and TRBJ1-6, with TRBD1 as a possible D gene (6 bases). CDR3 length: 14 residues. CDR1 SGDLS and CDR2 YYNGEE come from the germline V gene. V was clipped by 4 bases and J by 6 bases, with 11 bases between them.

This clonotype was picked up many times. The gene calls are TRBV7-9 and TRBJ1-1; D not certain. The CDR3 runs to 12 residues. Germline V gene sequence: CDR1 SEHNR, CDR2 FQNEAQ (reference sequence). Trimming pared 4 bases from V and 4 bases from J, leaving 7 bases between. The CDR3 loop reads CASSSYLTEAFF. The CDR3 coding sequence is TGTGCCAGCAGCTCCTACCTCACTGAAGCTTTCTTT.

The chain joins TRBV28 to TRBJ1-4; 7 bases are shared with TRBD1. Trimming cost V 5 bases and J 16 bases; bases outside gene matches: 13. The V gene's germline CDR1 is MDHEN and CDR2 SYDVKM. This CDR3 region has 13 residues. The DNA for the CDR3 is TGTGCCAGCAGTAAAGGACAGGTCAGAGGTTGGTTTTTT. Its protein product is CASSKGQVRGWFF.

This clonotype was seen at least ten times. The chain uses TRBV20-1 and TRBJ2-3; no reliable D call. The V and J ends lost 1 base and 1 base respectively, with 15 bases between them. The CDR3 length is 16 residues. Germline CDR1 and CDR2: DFQATT and SNEGSKA (reference sequence). CDR3 in DNA: TGCAGTGCTAGAGTCCGAAGTGGTTTGGGCACAGATACGCAGTATTTT. Translating gives CSARVRSGLGTDTQYF.

The sample holds many counts of this clonotype. The genes are TRBV3-1 and TRBJ2-7; D may match TRBD1 or TRBD2 (5 bases each). CDR1 and CDR2 from the germline V gene are LGHDT and YNNKEL (reference sequence). Trimming stripped 4 bases from V and 0 bases from J, with 10 bases between. This CDR3 comprises 14 residues. The chain's CDR3 is CASSRRDDSYEQYF. For the CDR3, the DNA is TGTGCCAGCAGCCGACGGGACGACTCCTACGAGCAGTACTTC.

This clonotype was observed at least ten times. V gene TRBV19 combines with J gene TRBJ2-1, with 7 bases that match TRBD1. V dropped 5 bases and J dropped 2; count of bases not matched to a gene: 9. The CDR3 contains 16 residues. Germline-derived CDR1 and CDR2 are LNHDA and SQIVND (reference sequence). The chain's CDR3 is CASSPSGGMAYNEQFF. CDR3 DNA sequence: TGTGCCAGTAGTCCCTCAGGGGGAATGGCCTACAATGAGCAGTTCTTC.

This clonotype was found many times. The chain combines TRBV20-1 with TRBJ1-4; no clear D gene. This CDR3 is 14 amino acids long. In germline, CDR1 is DFQATT, CDR2 SNEGSKA (reference sequence). V was pared by 2 bases and J by 4 bases, with 11 bases between. CDR3: CSARSWQFNEKLFF. CDR3 in DNA: TGCAGTGCTAGATCGTGGCAGTTTAATGAAAAACTGTTTTTT.

Ten or more counts support this clonotype. CDR3 bases: TGTGCCGTAAGTGGTGACTCCACCTACGAGCAGTACTTC. Amino acid sequence: CAVSGDSTYEQYF. The chain combines TRBV19 with TRBJ2-7, with unresolved D. Germline values: CDR1 LNHDA, CDR2 SQIVND (reference sequence). The CDR3 has 13 amino acids. Trimming took 11 bases from V and 2 from J, leaving 16 bases between them. The entire variable domain, with the rest obtained from reference TRBV19 and TRBJ2-7, is as follows: DGGITQSPKYLFRKEGQNVTLSCEQNLNHDAMYWYRQDPGQGLRLIYYSQIVNDFQKGDIAEGYSVSREKKESFPLTVTSAQKNPTAFYLCAVSGDSTYEQYFGPGTRLTVT.

This clonotype appeared a few times. The chain links TRBV18 to TRBJ2-1, with D perhaps given as TRBD1 or TRBD2 (6 bases each). The length of the CDR3 is 18 residues. Deletions cut 5 bases from V and 0 bases from J, with 20 bases between. Germline CDR1 KGHSH, CDR2 LQKENI. CDR3 DNA: TGTGCCAGCTCATTACAGGGCTCCGCGGGAACCTCCTACAATGAGCAGTTCTTC. Translated, it gives CASSLQGSAGTSYNEQFF.

This clonotype was counted only a few times. The CDR3 loop is CASTPTPRDTEAFF. As DNA, the CDR3 is TGTGCCAGCACTCCCACCCCCAGGGACACTGAAGCTTTCTTT. This sequence joins TRBV27 and TRBJ1-1; TRBD1 might be the D (5 bases). CDR3 length: 14 residues. Germline V gene data show CDR1 as MNHEY and CDR2 as SMNVEV (reference sequence). Trimming took off 7 bases at V and 3 bases at J, with 15 bases between the two ends.

This clonotype was counted many times. V and J are TRBV5-4 and TRBJ1-2; D may be TRBD1 (5 bases). V was shortened by 3 bases and J by 6 bases, with 15 bases between the two germline ends. Germline loops: CDR1 SGHNT, CDR2 YYREEE (reference sequence). The CDR3 has 14 residues. CDR3: CASSSPGQGDGYTF. The DNA of the CDR3 is TGTGCCAGCAGCTCCCCAGGGCAGGGCGATGGCTACACCTTC.

This clonotype was seen a few times. The chain uses TRBV20-1 and TRBJ2-7, with 7 bases that match TRBD2. This CDR3 contains 15 residues. Germline CDR1 is DFQATT and CDR2 is SNEGSKA (reference sequence). V was pared by 5 bases and J by 2 bases, with 12 bases of the junction left unmatched. The CDR3 here is CSARKAGTGAYEQYF. The CDR3 bases are TGCAGTGCTCGGAAAGCGGGAACTGGGGCCTACGAGCAGTACTTC.

This clonotype was observed a few times. This chain joins TRBV20-1 and TRBJ2-7; D is ambiguous. V was clipped by 0 bases and J by 6 bases, with 9 bases between them. Germline V CDR1 and CDR2: DFQATT, SNEGSKA (reference sequence). The CDR3 sequence is 12 residues long. The CDR3 DNA follows: TGCAGTGCTAGAGAGGGCCAGCGCGAGCAGTACTTC. It codes for CSAREGQREQYF.

This clonotype was seen at least ten times. The rearrangement joins TRBV18 to TRBJ2-3; no definite D call. This CDR3 is 12 amino acids long. Germline-derived CDR1 and CDR2 are KGHSH and LQKENI. The V and J ends lost 6 bases and 1 base respectively, with 5 bases between them. This CDR3 reads CASSDRTDTQYF. Written as DNA, the CDR3 is TGTGCCAGCTCGGACCGCACAGATACGCAGTATTTT.

The chain has TRBV27 and TRBJ1-6, with D hard to call. Trimming cost V 2 bases and J 5 bases, with 10 bases left between them. This CDR3 contains 15 residues. The germline V gene has CDR1 MNHEY and CDR2 SMNVEV (reference sequence). The CDR3 sequence is CASSLEVPHNSPLHF. The CDR3 DNA sequence: TGTGCCAGCAGTTTAGAGGTCCCCCATAATTCACCCCTCCACTTT.

V gene TRBV7-2 combines with J gene TRBJ2-4; 8 bases are a match to TRBD2. The CDR3 is 16 amino acids. Germline assignment: CDR1 SGHTA and CDR2 FQGNSA. Germline trimming cut 4 bases from V and 1 base from J; bases unmatched to any gene: 6. CDR3 coding DNA: TGTGCCAGCAGCTCCCAATCGGGGGGGGCCAAAAACATTCAGTACTTC. Its protein is CASSSQSGGAKNIQYF.

This clonotype was seen more than once but under ten times. This chain connects TRBV28 to TRBJ2-7; perhaps TRBD2 as D (7 bases). V shed 2 bases and J shed 8 bases, with 19 bases lying between them. The CDR3 contains 15 residues. Germline V gene sequence: CDR1 MDHEN, CDR2 SYDVKM. The CDR3 loop is CASSLAGGRVYQQYF. CDR3 bases: TGTGCCAGCAGTTTAGCCGGGGGGCGAGTTTATCAGCAGTACTTC.

Remarks on this clonotype: At one end, the junction sequence differs from germline, possibly due to a read error. The chain is built from TRBV10-1 and TRBJ2-7; the D gene could be TRBD1 or TRBD2 (5 bases each). Germline loops: CDR1 WNHNN, CDR2 SYGVQD (reference sequence). The CDR3 totals 12 residues. CDR3 DNA sequence: TGCGCCTGCAGTGAAGGGGAGTACGAGCAGTACTTC. It is translated as CACSEGEYEQYF.

The chain combines TRBV15 with TRBJ2-3; TRBD2 is a possible D gene (5 bases). Trimming shortened V by 11 bases and J by 4 bases, and 13 bases separated the two germline ends. The CDR3 totals 12 residues. Germline CDR1 reads LNHNV; CDR2 reads YYDKDF (reference sequence). CDR3: CAAGLRADTQYF. The CDR3 nucleotides read TGTGCCGCGGGCCTGCGAGCAGATACGCAGTATTTT. The full variable domain, with the rest looked up from reference TRBV15 and TRBJ2-3, is DAMVIQNPRYQVTQFGKPVTLSCSQTLNHNVMYWYQQKSSQAPKLLFHYYDKDFNNEADTPDNFQSRRPNTSFCFLDIRSPGLGDTAMYLCAAGLRADTQYFGPGTRLTVL.

Ten or more counts support this clonotype. The chain couples TRBV27 to TRBJ1-5; D ambiguous. V was pared by 7 bases and J by 5 bases, with 6 bases between. The CDR3 totals 11 residues. The germline gives CDR1 MNHEY, CDR2 SMNVEV (reference sequence). The CDR3 nucleotides read TGTGCCAGCACTGAAGATCAGCCCCAGCATTTT. It codes for CASTEDQPQHF.